The clone carrying this T cell receptor beta chain is called medium-sized based on its frequency. The target antigen is unknown. The data originate from a study of synovial regulatory T cells in juvenile arthritis. Study findings and constraints: Blood Treg cells that were inflammation-associated showed lower TCR diversity than other blood Treg cells. iaTreg cells shared more CDR3 sequences with synovial Tregs than other blood Tregs did.

These iaTreg cells were HLA-DR+ Tregs. The approximately 11 donors had active juvenile idiopathic arthritis, with 3 polyarticular and 8 oligoarticular cases. Generated by immunoSEQ multiplex PCR, the TCRdb table keeps only in-frame clones and is missing some. The repertoire table contains about 10,000 clones. Germline CDR1 and CDR2: SGHKS and YYEKEE (reference sequence). This CDR3 is built from 15 residues. No coding sequence is recorded. The chain recombines TRBV5-5 with TRBJ2-3. The receptor was derived from a donor younger than 30 with juvenile idiopathic arthritis. What was sequenced was Treg cells from blood. Subset meaning: HLA-DR+ inflammation-associated blood Treg cells. CDR3 sequence reads: CASSFDGTSTDTQYF.